This T cell receptor (beta chain) originates from a study of T cells of healthy individuals. The V segment lost 6 bases and the J segment 4 bases; nucleotides outside the gene matches: 8. This CDR3 comprises 14 residues. Germline V gene lookup returns CDR1 MDHEN and CDR2 SYDVKM. Via MiXCR, TCRdb re-called the 5' RACE reads, giving one row per CDR3 protein. The repertoire holds 60,000 to 70,000 distinct CDR3 sequences, with roughly 17% as singletons. This clonotype was obtained from a human donor in good health. V and J are TRBV28 and TRBJ1-2; 7 positions agree with TRBD1. CDR3 residues: CASRPGQRTYGYTF. The CDR3 coding sequence is TGTGCCAGCAGACCGGGACAGCGAACCTATGGCTACACCTTC.